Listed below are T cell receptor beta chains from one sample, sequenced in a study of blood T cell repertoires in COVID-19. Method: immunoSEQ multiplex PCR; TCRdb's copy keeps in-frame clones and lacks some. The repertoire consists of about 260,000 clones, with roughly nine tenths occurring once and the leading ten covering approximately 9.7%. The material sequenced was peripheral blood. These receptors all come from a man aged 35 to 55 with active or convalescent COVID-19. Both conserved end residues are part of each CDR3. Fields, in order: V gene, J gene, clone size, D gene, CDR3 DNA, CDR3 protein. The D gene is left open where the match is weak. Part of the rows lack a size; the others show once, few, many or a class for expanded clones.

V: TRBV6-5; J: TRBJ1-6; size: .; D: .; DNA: TGTGCCAGCAGTTCCCGTCCGGATTCACCCCTCCACTTT; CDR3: CASSSRPDSPLHF
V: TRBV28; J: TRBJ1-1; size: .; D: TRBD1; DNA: TGTGCCAGCGGTAAGCCAAGACAGGGGGCGCTAAGGGCTTTCTTT; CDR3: CASGKPRQGALRAFF
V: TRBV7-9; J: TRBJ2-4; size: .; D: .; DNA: TGTGCCGCCCAGAGTGGGGGCCGACAAAACATTCAGTACTTC; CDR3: CAAQSGGRQNIQYF
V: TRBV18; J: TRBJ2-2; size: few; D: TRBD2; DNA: TGTGCCAGCTACCCGACTAGCGGGAGAAATCCCGGGGAGCTGTTTTTT; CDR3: CASYPTSGRNPGELFF
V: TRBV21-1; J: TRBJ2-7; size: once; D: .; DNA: TGTGCCAGCAGCAAGGAGGCTCGCTACTACGAGCAGTACTTC; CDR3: CASSKEARYYEQYF
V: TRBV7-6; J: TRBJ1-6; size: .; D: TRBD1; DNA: TGTGCCAGCAGCTTATCGACTTCCGGCGACAGGGTCGATTATGGGAATTCACCCCTCCACTTT; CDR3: CASSLSTSGDRVDYGNSPLHF
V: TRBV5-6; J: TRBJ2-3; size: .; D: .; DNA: TGTGCCAGCAGCTTGGGTGTCCAGATAATGAGCACAGATACGCAGTATTTT; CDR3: CASSLGVQIMSTDTQYF
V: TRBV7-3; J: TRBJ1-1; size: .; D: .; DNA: TGTGCCAGCAGCTTAAGGACATCCGGGAGCACTGAAGCTTTCTTT; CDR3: CASSLRTSGSTEAFF
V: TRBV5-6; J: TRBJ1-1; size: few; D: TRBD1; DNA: TGTGCCAGCAGTCGGGGGACAGCTGAAGCTTTCTTT; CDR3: CASSRGTAEAFF
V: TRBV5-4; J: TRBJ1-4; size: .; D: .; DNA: TGTGCCAGCAGCTGGGGCCGGGATGAAAAACTGTTTTTT; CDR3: CASSWGRDEKLFF
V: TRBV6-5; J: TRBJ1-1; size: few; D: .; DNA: TGTGCCAGCAGGAGATCGCCCGACAGGAACACTGAAGCTTTCTTT; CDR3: CASRRSPDRNTEAFF
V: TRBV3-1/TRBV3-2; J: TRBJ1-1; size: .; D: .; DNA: TGTGCCAGCAGCCACACGGACAGGAACACTGAAGCTTTCTTT; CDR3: CASSHTDRNTEAFF
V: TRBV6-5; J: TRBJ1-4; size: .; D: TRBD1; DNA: TGTGCCAGCACCTGGACAGGGTCGGAAAAACTGTTTTTT; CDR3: CASTWTGSEKLFF
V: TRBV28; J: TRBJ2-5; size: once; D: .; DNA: TGTGCCAGCAGTTTTATCGGCCAGGGTGGGCCTCAAGAGACCCAGTACTTC; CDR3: CASSFIGQGGPQETQYF
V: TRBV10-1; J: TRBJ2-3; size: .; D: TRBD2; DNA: TGCGCCAGCAGTCCAAGCGGGAAGGGGCTTAGCACAGATACGCAGTATTTT; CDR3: CASSPSGKGLSTDTQYF
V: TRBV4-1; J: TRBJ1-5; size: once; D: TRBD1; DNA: TGCGCCAGCAGCCTGGGGACAGGGGGCTTAGGCGATCAGCCCCAGCATTTT; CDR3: CASSLGTGGLGDQPQHF
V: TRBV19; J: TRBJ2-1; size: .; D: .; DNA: TGTGCCAGTAGTATCGGGTTAGCGTTGTCGAATGAGCAGTTCTTC; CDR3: CASSIGLALSNEQFF
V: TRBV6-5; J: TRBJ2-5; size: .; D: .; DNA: TGTGCCAGCAGTTACGGACAAGCTCAAGAGACCCAGTACTTC; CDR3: CASSYGQAQETQYF
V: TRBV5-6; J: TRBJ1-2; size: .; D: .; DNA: TGTGCCAGCAGCGGGGGACTATCCTATGGCTACACCTTC; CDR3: CASSGGLSYGYTF
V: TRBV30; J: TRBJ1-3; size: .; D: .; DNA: TGTGCCTGGAGTGTTGCGGTTGGTGGAAACACCATATATTTT; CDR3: CAWSVAVGGNTIYF
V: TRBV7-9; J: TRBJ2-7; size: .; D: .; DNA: TGTGCCAGCAGCGGAGACAGCTTCTCCTACGAGCAGTACTTC; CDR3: CASSGDSFSYEQYF
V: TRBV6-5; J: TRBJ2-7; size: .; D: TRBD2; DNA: TGTGCCACCCAGACTTTCGTAGCGGGGGCGGCCGAGCAGTACTTC; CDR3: CATQTFVAGAAEQYF
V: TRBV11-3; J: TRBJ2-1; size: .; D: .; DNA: TGTGCCAGCAGCTTAGATGGGGTCGCGGGGCCCAATGAGCAGTTCTTC; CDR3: CASSLDGVAGPNEQFF
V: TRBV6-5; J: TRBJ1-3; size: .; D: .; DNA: TGTGCCAGCAGTAGAGACAGCACCGAGAACACCATATATTTT; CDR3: CASSRDSTENTIYF
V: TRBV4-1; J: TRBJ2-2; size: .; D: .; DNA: TGCGCCAGCAGCCAAGACGACCGGACAGCCGGGGAGCTGTTTTTT; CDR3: CASSQDDRTAGELFF
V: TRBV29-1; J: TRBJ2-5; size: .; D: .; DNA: TGCAGCGTTGAATTCGGTGCGGACCAAGAGACCCAGTACTTC; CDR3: CSVEFGADQETQYF
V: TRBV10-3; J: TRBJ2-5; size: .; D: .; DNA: TGTGCCATCAGTTCGACGCCAGGGACCCAGTACTTC; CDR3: CAISSTPGTQYF
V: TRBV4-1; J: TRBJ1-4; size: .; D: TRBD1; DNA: TGCGCCAGCAGCCAATGGACAGGGGGGGAAAAACTGTTTTTT; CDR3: CASSQWTGGEKLFF
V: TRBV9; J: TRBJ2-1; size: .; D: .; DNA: TGTGCCAGCAGCACCACAGGGACACCTTTCTATGAGCAGTTCTTC; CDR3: CASSTTGTPFYEQFF